The TCR beta chain described here comes from a study of cytomegalovirus exposure and HLA in healthy donors. 60 Vbeta and 13 Jbeta primers were used in PCR. Clones were read by immunoSEQ multiplex PCR, and TCRdb kept only the in-frame ones, dropping some. The sample includes 120,000 or so clones, 6.5% to 9.5% of them seen just once. The CDR3 extends over 14 amino acids. V shed 5 bases, J shed 5 bases, and the junction held 7 bases outside the gene matches. The germline gives CDR1 SGHNT, CDR2 YYREEE (reference sequence). The genes are TRBV5-4 and TRBJ1-3, with 7 bases fitting TRBD1. The clonotype was recovered from a middle-aged woman in good health and CMV-seropositive. Source material: PBMCs. The CDR3 DNA is TGTGCCAGCAGTCCTCCGGGACAGAGAAACACCATATATTTT. This codes for CASSPPGQRNTIYF.